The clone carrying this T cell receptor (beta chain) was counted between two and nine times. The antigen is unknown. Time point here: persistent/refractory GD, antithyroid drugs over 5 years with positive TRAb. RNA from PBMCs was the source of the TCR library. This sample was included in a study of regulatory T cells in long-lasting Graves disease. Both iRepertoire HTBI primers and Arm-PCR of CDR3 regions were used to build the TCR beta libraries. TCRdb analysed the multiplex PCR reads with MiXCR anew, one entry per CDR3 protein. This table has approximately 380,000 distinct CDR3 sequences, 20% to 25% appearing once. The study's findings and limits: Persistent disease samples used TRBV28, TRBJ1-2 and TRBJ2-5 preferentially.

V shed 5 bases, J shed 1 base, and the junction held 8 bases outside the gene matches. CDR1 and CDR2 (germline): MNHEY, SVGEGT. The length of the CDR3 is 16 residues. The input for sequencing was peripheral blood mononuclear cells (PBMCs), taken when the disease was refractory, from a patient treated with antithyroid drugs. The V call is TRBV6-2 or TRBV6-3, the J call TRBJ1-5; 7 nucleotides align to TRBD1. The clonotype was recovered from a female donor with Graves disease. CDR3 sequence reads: CASSVEVTGSNQPQHF. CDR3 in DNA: TGTGCCAGCAGTGTCGAAGTGACAGGGAGCAATCAGCCCCAGCATTTT.